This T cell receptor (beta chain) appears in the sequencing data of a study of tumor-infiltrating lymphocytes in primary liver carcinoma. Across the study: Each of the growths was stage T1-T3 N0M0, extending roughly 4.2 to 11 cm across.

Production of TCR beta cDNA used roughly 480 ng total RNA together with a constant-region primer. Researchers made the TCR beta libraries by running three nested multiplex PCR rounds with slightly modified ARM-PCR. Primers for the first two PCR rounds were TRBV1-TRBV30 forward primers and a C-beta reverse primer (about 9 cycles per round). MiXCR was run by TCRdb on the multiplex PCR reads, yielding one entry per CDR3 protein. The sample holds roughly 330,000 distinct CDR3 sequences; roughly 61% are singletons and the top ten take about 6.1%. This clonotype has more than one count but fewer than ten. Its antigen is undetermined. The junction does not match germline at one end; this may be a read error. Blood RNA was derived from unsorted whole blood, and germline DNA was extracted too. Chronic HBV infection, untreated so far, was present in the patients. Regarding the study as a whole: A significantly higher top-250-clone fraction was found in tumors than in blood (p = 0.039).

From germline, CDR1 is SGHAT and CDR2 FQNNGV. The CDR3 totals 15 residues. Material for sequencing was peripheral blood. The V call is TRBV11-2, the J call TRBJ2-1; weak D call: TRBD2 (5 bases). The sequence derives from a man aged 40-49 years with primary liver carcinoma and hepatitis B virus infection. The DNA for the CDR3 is TGTGCCAGCAACTTAGTGGCGGGTCTGTACAATGAGCAGTTCTTC. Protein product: CASNLVAGLYNEQFF.